The 8 T cell receptor beta chains below were found in one sample sequenced in a study of blood T cell repertoires in COVID-19. Using immunoSEQ multiplex PCR, the repertoire was profiled, and TCRdb retains in-frame clones only, with some absent. The sample comprises about 160,000 clones, more than 75% of which are singletons, and around 0.5% rests with the top ten. The specimen sequenced was peripheral blood. These receptors all stem from a man in his 60s with COVID-19, enrolled during active disease.

The CDR3 sequence is CASSLGQGANTGELFF. The CDR3 region has the DNA TGTGCCAGCAGCCTCGGCCAGGGGGCGAACACCGGGGAGCTGTTTTTT. The chain is built from TRBV9 and TRBJ2-2; 7 bases are a match to TRBD1. The ends lost 4 bases at V and 0 bases at J; junction bases unmatched: 6. The CDR3 sequence is 16 residues long. Germline V gene sequence: CDR1 SGDLS, CDR2 YYNGEE.

V is TRBV7-2 and J is TRBJ2-2; 9 bases match TRBD2. Germline loops: CDR1 SGHTA, CDR2 FQGNSA. The CDR3 is 17 residues long. Trimming removed 1 base from V and 6 bases from J; junction bases left unmatched: 9. The CDR3 nucleotides are TGTGCCAGCAGCTTAGAGGGGGTTAGCGGGGGAGCCGGGGAGCTGTTTTTT. Encoded protein: CASSLEGVSGGAGELFF.

The chain has TRBV6-5 and TRBJ1-3, with D hard to call. In germline, CDR1 is MNHEY, CDR2 SVGAGI. V lost 0 bases to trimming and J lost 0 bases, with 6 bases between them. There are 15 residues in the CDR3. The CDR3: CASSYSLFSGNTIYF. The CDR3 DNA reads TGTGCCAGCAGTTACTCTCTGTTCTCTGGAAACACCATATATTTT.

This clone was observed a single time. The chain uses TRBV5-1 and TRBJ1-6; a possible D gene is TRBD1 (5 bases). V dropped 0 bases and J dropped 9 bases, with 10 bases sitting between them. Germline CDR1 reads SGHRS; CDR2 reads YFSETQ. The CDR3 covers 14 residues. As DNA, the CDR3 is TGCGCCAGCAGCTTGGGACAGTTAAGTTCACCCCTCCACTTT. It yields the protein CASSLGQLSSPLHF.

This sequence joins TRBV9 and TRBJ2-2; perhaps TRBD2 as D (6 bases). Germline CDR1 is SGDLS and CDR2 is YYNGEE. The CDR3 length is 16 residues. V gave up 5 bases and J gave up 0 bases, with 14 bases separating them. In nucleotides, the CDR3 is TGTGCCAGCAGAAGCGGGCCAGTCGCGAACACCGGGGAGCTGTTTTTT. Translating gives CASRSGPVANTGELFF.

The chain links TRBV19 to TRBJ2-1, with 9 bases aligning to TRBD2. Trimming at V came to 6 bases and at J to 9 bases, leaving 9 bases not matched to a gene. Germline V gives CDR1 LNHDA, CDR2 SQIVND (reference sequence). The CDR3 has 14 amino acids. CDR3 amino acids: CASRGSGRTIEQFF. In DNA form, the CDR3 reads TGTGCCAGTAGGGGTAGCGGGAGAACAATTGAGCAGTTCTTC.

The chain couples TRBV6-5 to TRBJ1-4; 8 positions agree with TRBD1. The CDR3 has 15 residues. CDR1 is MNHEY and CDR2 is SVGAGI in the germline V gene. The trim removed 6 bases at V and 5 bases at J, leaving 8 bases unmatched. CDR3 sequence (DNA): TGTGCCAGCAGGAGCGGACAGGGACGGAATGAAAAACTGTTTTTT. Its translation is CASRSGQGRNEKLFF.

The chain recombines TRBV19 with TRBJ1-1; D might be TRBD1 (6 bases). This CDR3 region has 14 residues. V gave up 9 bases and J gave up 1 base, with 15 bases separating them. Germline V CDR1 and CDR2: LNHDA, SQIVND (reference sequence). The CDR3 is CASKKRQENTEAFF. The CDR3 DNA follows: TGTGCCAGCAAAAAACGACAGGAGAACACTGAAGCTTTCTTT. Full variable domain (remainder filled in from reference TRBV19 and TRBJ1-1): DGGITQSPKYLFRKEGQNVTLSCEQNLNHDAMYWYRQDPGQGLRLIYYSQIVNDFQKGDIAEGYSVSREKKESFPLTVTSAQKNPTAFYLCASKKRQENTEAFFGQGTRLTVV.